Listed below are T cell receptor beta chains from one sample, sequenced in a study of brain T cells in children with intractable seizures. This table comes from immunoSEQ multiplex PCR, and its TCRdb copy is limited to in-frame clones, with some not included. The sample carries about 22,000 clones, roughly 94% recorded once. The sample was peripheral blood, taken at surgery. Every receptor here comes from a boy aged 5 to 17 with focal cortical dysplasia and intractable seizures. Both conserved end residues are part of each CDR3. The D gene is left open where the match is weak. The size of a clone is reported for some rows only, either as once, few or many, or as a class for expanded clones.

>-|-|TRBJ2-7|TRBV11-2
CASSRGRSSYEQYF
TGTGCCAGCAGCAGGGGACGCAGCTCCTACGAGCAGTACTTC
>-|-|TRBJ1-5|TRBV18
CASSPPGPNSNQPQHF
TGTGCCAGCTCACCACCGGGACCTAATAGCAATCAGCCCCAGCATTTT
>-|TRBD1|TRBJ1-2|TRBV28
CASSLFTTGQVPGYTF
TGTGCCAGCAGTTTATTCACTACGGGACAGGTGCCTGGCTACACCTTC
>-|-|TRBJ2-1|TRBV12-3/TRBV12-4
CASRIGGYNEQFF
TGTGCCAGCAGGATAGGGGGCTACAATGAGCAGTTCTTC
>-|-|TRBJ1-2|TRBV3-1/TRBV3-2
CASSQIEGGATYGYTF
TGTGCCAGCAGCCAAATTGAGGGGGGCGCGACCTATGGCTACACCTTC
>-|-|TRBJ2-1|TRBV7-9
CASSPYNEQFF
TGTGCCAGCAGCCCATACAATGAGCAGTTCTTC
>-|TRBD1|TRBJ2-7|TRBV11-2
CASSTGGQGYYEQYF
TGTGCCAGCAGCACTGGAGGACAGGGCTACTACGAGCAGTACTTC
>once|TRBD2|TRBJ2-5|TRBV28
CASSPVAGGPYETQYF
TGTGCCAGCAGTCCCGTAGCGGGAGGGCCCTATGAGACCCAGTACTTC
>once|-|TRBJ1-6|TRBV6-5
CASSYRAGGVNSPLHF
TGTGCCAGCAGTTACAGGGCCGGGGGGGTGAATTCACCCCTCCACTTT
>-|TRBD2|TRBJ2-3|TRBV9
CASSGTGLAGDTQYF
TGTGCCAGCAGCGGTACGGGACTAGCAGGTGATACGCAGTATTTT
>-|-|TRBJ2-1|TRBV24-1
CATSDPLAGGPVNEQFF
TGTGCCACCAGTGATCCCCTAGCCGGGGGGCCCGTCAATGAGCAGTTCTTC
>-|TRBD2|TRBJ2-7|TRBV9
CASSASGGWEQYF
TGTGCCAGCAGCGCTAGCGGGGGCTGGGAGCAGTACTTC
>-|-|TRBJ2-7|TRBV2
CASSERWNHEQYF
TGTGCCAGCAGTGAAAGGTGGAACCACGAGCAGTACTTC
>-|TRBD1|TRBJ2-7|TRBV6-5
CASGQGKYEQYF
TGTGCCAGCGGACAGGGAAAATACGAGCAGTACTTC
>-|TRBD2|TRBJ2-1|TRBV7-8
CASSRRENSYNEQFF
TGTGCCAGCAGCCGGCGGGAGAACTCCTACAATGAGCAGTTCTTC
>-|TRBD2|TRBJ2-2|TRBV24-1
CATSEGLAVNTGELFF
TGTGCCACCAGTGAGGGACTAGCGGTGAACACCGGGGAGCTGTTTTTT